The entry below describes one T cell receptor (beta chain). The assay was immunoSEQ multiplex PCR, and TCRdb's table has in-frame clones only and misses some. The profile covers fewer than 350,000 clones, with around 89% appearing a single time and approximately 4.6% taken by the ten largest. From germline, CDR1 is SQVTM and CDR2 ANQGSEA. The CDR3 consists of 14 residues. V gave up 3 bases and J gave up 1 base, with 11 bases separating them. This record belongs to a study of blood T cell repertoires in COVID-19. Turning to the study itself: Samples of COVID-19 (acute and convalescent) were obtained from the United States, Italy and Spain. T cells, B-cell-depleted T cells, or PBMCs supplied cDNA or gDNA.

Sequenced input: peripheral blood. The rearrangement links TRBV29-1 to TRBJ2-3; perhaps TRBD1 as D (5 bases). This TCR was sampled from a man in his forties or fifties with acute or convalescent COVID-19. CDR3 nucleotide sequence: TGCAGCGTTGAGGGGCAGGGTGGCACAGATACGCAGTATTTT. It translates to CSVEGQGGTDTQYF.